The 15 T cell receptor beta chains in this list originate from one sample, sequenced in a study of blood T cell repertoires in COVID-19. Here immunoSEQ multiplex PCR was the method, and the copy in TCRdb shows in-frame clones only, minus some. The sample consists of some 66,000 clones, around 82% of them appearing once. Specimen: peripheral blood. All receptors derive from a man between 60 and 75 years old with acute or convalescent COVID-19.

The V gene is TRBV9, the J gene TRBJ1-1; the D gene is possibly TRBD1 (5 bases). Trimming removed 0 bases at V and 8 bases at J, with 11 bases between. The CDR3 consists of 13 residues. The V gene's germline CDR1 is SGDLS and CDR2 YYNGEE. The CDR3 is CASSVGQGREAFF. The CDR3 DNA is TGTGCCAGCAGCGTAGGGCAGGGAAGGGAAGCTTTCTTT. Full variable domain (remainder filled in from reference TRBV9 and TRBJ1-1): DSGVTQTPKHLITATGQRVTLRCSPRSGDLSVYWYQQSLDQGLQFLIQYYNGEERAKGNILERFSAQQFPDLHSELNLSSLELGDSALYFCASSVGQGREAFFGQGTRLTVV.

The V and J genes are TRBV19 and TRBJ1-1; no reliable D call. CDR3 length: 13 residues. Looked up from germline, CDR1 is LNHDA and CDR2 is SQIVND (reference sequence). V was pared by 4 bases and J by 0 bases, with 6 bases between. The CDR3 loop reads CASSSGMNTEAFF. CDR3 DNA: TGTGCCAGTAGTAGCGGGATGAACACTGAAGCTTTCTTT.

As regards this clone: Compared with germline, one end of the junction differs, possibly owing to a read error. This chain connects TRBV12-3 or TRBV12-4 to TRBJ2-1; 10 nucleotides agree with TRBD2. The CDR3 totals 12 residues. CDR3 nucleotide sequence: TGTGCCAGCAGTCCCGAGCGGGGGGGCCAGGTCTTC. It codes for CASSPERGGQVF.

V usage is TRBV9 and J usage is TRBJ2-7; 9 nucleotides align to TRBD1. This CDR3 spans 15 amino acids. CDR1 SGDLS and CDR2 YYNGEE come from the germline V gene. The V gene end was trimmed by 4 bases and the J gene end by 0 bases; junction bases not matched to a gene: 5. CDR3 residues: CASSTGQGSSYEQYF. DNA for the CDR3: TGTGCCAGCAGCACAGGACAGGGGAGCTCCTACGAGCAGTACTTC.

The chain is built from TRBV13 and TRBJ1-5, with TRBD1 matching over 9 bases. Trimming took 4 bases from V and 3 from J; bases not matched to a gene: 7. Germline V gene data show CDR1 as PRHDT and CDR2 as FYEKMQ (reference sequence). The CDR3 spans 16 residues. DNA of the CDR3: TGTGCCAGCAGCTCACGACAGGGGGGCCTCAATCAGCCCCAGCATTTT. Its translation: CASSSRQGGLNQPQHF. Supplemented by reference TRBV13 and TRBJ1-5, the full variable domain reads AAGVIQSPRHLIKEKRETATLKCYPIPRHDTVYWYQQGPGQDPQFLISFYEKMQSDKGSIPDRFSAQQFSDYHSELNMSSLELGDSALYFCASSSRQGGLNQPQHFGDGTRLSIL.

This chain connects TRBV29-1 to TRBJ1-1, with D possibly matching TRBD1 (6 bases). Looked up from germline, CDR1 is SQVTM and CDR2 is ANQGSEA. The CDR3 spans 13 residues. The ends were cut back, 4 bases at V and 5 bases at J, with 14 bases in the middle. DNA for the CDR3: TGCAGCGTTGCTCAGGGGCTCGGAACTGAAGCTTTCTTT. Translation gives CSVAQGLGTEAFF.

The V gene is TRBV7-2, the J gene TRBJ2-5, with TRBD2 matching over 8 bases. With 4 bases clipped from V and 0 bases from J, the junction kept 7 bases outside the gene matches. The CDR3 consists of 16 residues. The germline gives CDR1 SGHTA, CDR2 FQGNSA. CDR3 sequence reads: CASSYQRGMYQETQYF. The CDR3, as DNA: TGTGCCAGCAGCTACCAGCGGGGGATGTACCAAGAGACCCAGTACTTC.

On this clone: One junction end does not reproduce the germline sequence, and a read error may be involved. The sample carries other DNA sequences with the same CDR3. The gene calls are TRBV6-2 or TRBV6-3 and TRBJ1-1; the match to TRBD1 covers 10 bases. The germline V gene has CDR1 MNHEY and CDR2 SVGEGT. The CDR3 totals 17 residues. CDR3 in DNA: TGTGCCAGCAGCTACTCGCGACAGGGGGCTATGAACACTGAAGCTTTCTTT. This sequence encodes CASSYSRQGAMNTEAFF.

The V gene is TRBV27, the J gene TRBJ2-1; 8 nucleotides align to TRBD2. Germline values: CDR1 MNHEY, CDR2 SMNVEV (reference sequence). The CDR3 runs to 15 residues. V gave up 10 bases and J gave up 6 bases; unmatched junction bases: 14. This chain's CDR3 is CATREGSVSGNEQFF. The DNA for the CDR3 is TGTGCCACTCGGGAGGGATCCGTATCCGGCAATGAGCAGTTCTTC.

The chain combines TRBV25-1 with TRBJ1-2, with 10 positions matching TRBD1. CDR1 is MGHDK, CDR2 SYGVNS, per germline. Unmatched junction bases numbered 5, after V lost 5 bases and J lost 5 bases. This CDR3 spans 14 amino acids. The CDR3 bases are TGTGCCAGCAGTCGACAGGGGGCTTCTTATGGCTACACCTTC. Translating it yields CASSRQGASYGYTF.

As for this clone: The sample carries other DNA sequences with the same CDR3. The CDR3 bases are TGTGCCAGCAGTACGCGAGATACGCAGTATTTT. Translation gives CASSTRDTQYF. J is TRBJ2-3 and V is TRBV6-5; D ambiguous. CDR1 and CDR2 from the germline V gene are MNHEY and SVGAGI. The CDR3 totals 11 residues. The germline V and J ends were trimmed by 5 bases and 5 bases, with 5 bases remaining between them.

The chain recombines TRBV10-3 with TRBJ1-2; perhaps TRBD1 as D (6 bases). V lost 3 bases and J 0 bases, leaving 17 bases between the germline ends. CDR3 length: 17 residues. Per germline, CDR1 ENHRY and CDR2 SYGVKD. The CDR3 coding sequence is TGTGCCATCAGTGACTTACCTAAAAGGACAGCTAACTATGGCTACACCTTC. Amino acid sequence: CAISDLPKRTANYGYTF.

The chain links TRBV5-1 to TRBJ1-4; maybe TRBD1 (6 bases). CDR1 and CDR2 from the germline V gene are SGHRS and YFSETQ. There are 15 residues in the CDR3. V lost 1 base and J 8 bases, leaving 15 bases between the germline ends. Here the CDR3 DNA reads TGCGCCAGCAGCTTGCAAGCCAGGGGAGGGGAAAAACTGTTTTTT. This sequence encodes CASSLQARGGEKLFF.

The V and J genes are TRBV9 and TRBJ2-3; 14 nucleotides agree with TRBD2. Per germline, CDR1 SGDLS and CDR2 YYNGEE. V dropped 4 bases and J dropped 2; count of bases not matched to a gene: 6. CDR3 length: 17 amino acids. The DNA for the CDR3 is TGTGCCAGCAGCTTAGGACTAGCGGGGGGCTTCACAGATACGCAGTATTTT. This encodes CASSLGLAGGFTDTQYF.

The genes are TRBV6-1 and TRBJ1-1, with TRBD1 identical over 7 bases. Germline V CDR1 and CDR2: MNHNS, SASEGT. There are 13 residues in the CDR3. V lost 2 bases and J lost 4; bases outside the gene matches: 1. The DNA of the CDR3 is TGTGCCAGCAGTGAATCAGGGGGCACTGAAGCTTTCTTT. Amino acid sequence: CASSESGGTEAFF.